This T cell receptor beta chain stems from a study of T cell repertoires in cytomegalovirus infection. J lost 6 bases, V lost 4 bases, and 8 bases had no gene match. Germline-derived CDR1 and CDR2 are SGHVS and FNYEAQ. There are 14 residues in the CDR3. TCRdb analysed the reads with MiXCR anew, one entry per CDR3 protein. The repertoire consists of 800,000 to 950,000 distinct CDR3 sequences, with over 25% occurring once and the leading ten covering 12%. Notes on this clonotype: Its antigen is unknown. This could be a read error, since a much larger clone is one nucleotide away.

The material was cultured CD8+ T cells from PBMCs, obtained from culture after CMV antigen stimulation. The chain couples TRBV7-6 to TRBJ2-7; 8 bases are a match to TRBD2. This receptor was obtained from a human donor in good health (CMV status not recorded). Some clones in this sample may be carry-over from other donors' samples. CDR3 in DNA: TGTGCCAGCAGCTCCCAAGCGGGGGCTGTCGAGCAGTACTTC. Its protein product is CASSSQAGAVEQYF.